Below, one T cell receptor beta chain is given with its context. A second about 6 to 12 cycle PCR used barcoded and J-beta primers. TCRdb reanalysed the 5' RACE reads using MiXCR and keeps one entry per CDR3 protein. The sample comprises some 1.8 million distinct CDR3 sequences, about two fifths of which are singletons, and more than 20% rests with the top ten. The sample comes from a study of blood T cells in healthy people across ages. This clonotype was obtained from a human donor in good health. The material sequenced was blood.

CDR3: CASSQGDSIVEQYF. CDR3 coding DNA: TGCGCCAGCAGCCAAGGGGACAGCATCGTCGAGCAGTACTTC. V gene TRBV5-1 combines with J gene TRBJ2-5; 7 bases match TRBD1. The DNA end favors TRBJ2-7, so the J call may be wrong. The CDR3 length is 14 residues. The germline CDR1 and CDR2 sequences are SGHRS and YFSETQ.